This T cell receptor (beta chain) was identified during a study of cytomegalovirus exposure and HLA in healthy donors. Study-level points and caveats: The study put under 200 TCR beta chains on its list as cytomegalovirus-associated. The CMV antigen specificity of a few CMV-associated chains was confirmed through in vitro analysis. Rarity marked most TCR sequences, yet some public TCRs occurred in many donors.

Sequencing used immunoSEQ multiplex PCR; TCRdb keeps in-frame clones, though not all of them. The sample carries roughly 310,000 clones, 88% recorded once. A remark on this clone: As yet, its antigen is unknown.

This TCR was recovered from a man between 25 and 39 years old in good health and CMV-seronegative. Sequencing input: PBMCs.

DNA for the CDR3: TGTGCCATCAGTGACTATAATACCGGGACATTGAACACTGAAGCTTTCTTT. Translated, it gives CAISDYNTGTLNTEAFF. The V and J genes are TRBV10-3 and TRBJ1-1; D may be TRBD1 (6 bases). The CDR3 runs 17 residues. The germline CDR1 and CDR2 sequences are ENHRY and SYGVKD. The germline V and J ends were trimmed by 3 bases and 0 bases, with 17 bases remaining between them.